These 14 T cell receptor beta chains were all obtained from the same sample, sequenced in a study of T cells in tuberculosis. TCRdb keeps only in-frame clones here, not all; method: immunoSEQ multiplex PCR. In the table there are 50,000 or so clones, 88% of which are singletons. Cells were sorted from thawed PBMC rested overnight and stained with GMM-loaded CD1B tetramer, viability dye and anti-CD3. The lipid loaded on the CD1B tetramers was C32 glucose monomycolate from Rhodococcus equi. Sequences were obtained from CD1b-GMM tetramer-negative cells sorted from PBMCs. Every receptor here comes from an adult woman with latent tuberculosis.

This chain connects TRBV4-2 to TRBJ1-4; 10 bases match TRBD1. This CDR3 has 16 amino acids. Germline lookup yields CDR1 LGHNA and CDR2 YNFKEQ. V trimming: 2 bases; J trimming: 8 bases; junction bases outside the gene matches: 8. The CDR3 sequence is CASSQQTGTGVEKLFF. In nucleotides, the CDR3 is TGTGCCAGCAGCCAACAGACCGGGACAGGGGTAGAAAAACTGTTTTTT.

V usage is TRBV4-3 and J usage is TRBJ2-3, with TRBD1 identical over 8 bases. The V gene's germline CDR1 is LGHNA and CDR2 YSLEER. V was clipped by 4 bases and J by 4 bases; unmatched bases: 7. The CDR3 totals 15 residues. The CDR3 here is CASSPQGALADTQYF. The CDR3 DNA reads TGCGCCAGCAGCCCGCAGGGGGCCCTAGCAGATACGCAGTATTTT.

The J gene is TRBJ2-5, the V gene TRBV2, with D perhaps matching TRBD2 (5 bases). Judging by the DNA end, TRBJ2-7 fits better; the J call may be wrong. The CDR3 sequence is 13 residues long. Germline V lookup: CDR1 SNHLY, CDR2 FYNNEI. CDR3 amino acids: CASSETNNYEQYF. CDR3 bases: TGTGCCAGCAGTGAGACTAATAACTACGAGCAGTACTTC.

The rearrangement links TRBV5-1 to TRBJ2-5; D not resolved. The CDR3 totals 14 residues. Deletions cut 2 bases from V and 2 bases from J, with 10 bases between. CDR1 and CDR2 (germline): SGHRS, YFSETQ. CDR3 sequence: CASSLSQHQETQYF. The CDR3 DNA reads TGCGCCAGCAGCTTATCACAGCATCAAGAGACCCAGTACTTC.

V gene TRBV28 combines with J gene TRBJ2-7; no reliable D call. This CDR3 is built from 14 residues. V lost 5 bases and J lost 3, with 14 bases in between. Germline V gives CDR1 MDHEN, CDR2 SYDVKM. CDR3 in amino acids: CASSTLGGNYEQYF. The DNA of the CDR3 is TGTGCCAGCAGTACCCTTGGCGGAAACTACGAGCAGTACTTC.

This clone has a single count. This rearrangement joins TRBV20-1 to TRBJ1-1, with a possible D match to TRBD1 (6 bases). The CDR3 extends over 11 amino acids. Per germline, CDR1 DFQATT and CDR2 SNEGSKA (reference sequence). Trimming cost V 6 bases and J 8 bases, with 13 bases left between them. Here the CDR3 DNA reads TGCAGTGCCCGGGGGGCATCGGAAGCTTTCTTT. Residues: CSARGASEAFF.

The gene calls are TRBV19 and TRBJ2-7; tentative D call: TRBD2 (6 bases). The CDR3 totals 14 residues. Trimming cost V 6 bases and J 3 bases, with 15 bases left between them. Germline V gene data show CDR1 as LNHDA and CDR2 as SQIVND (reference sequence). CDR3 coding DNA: TGTGCCAGTAGCCTAAGACTGGGACTCTACGAGCAGTACTTC. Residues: CASSLRLGLYEQYF.

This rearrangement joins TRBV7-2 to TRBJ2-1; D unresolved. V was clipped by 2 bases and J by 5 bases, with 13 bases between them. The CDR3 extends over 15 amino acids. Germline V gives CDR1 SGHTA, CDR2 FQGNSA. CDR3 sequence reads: CASSLPSPTHNEQFF. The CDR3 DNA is TGTGCCAGCAGCTTACCCTCCCCTACCCACAATGAGCAGTTCTTC. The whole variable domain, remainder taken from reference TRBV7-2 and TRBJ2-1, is GAGVSQSPSNKVTEKGKDVELRCDPISGHTALYWYRQSLGQGLEFLIYFQGNSAPDKSGLPSDRFSAERTGGSVSTLTIQRTQQEDSAVYLCASSLPSPTHNEQFFGPGTRLTVL.

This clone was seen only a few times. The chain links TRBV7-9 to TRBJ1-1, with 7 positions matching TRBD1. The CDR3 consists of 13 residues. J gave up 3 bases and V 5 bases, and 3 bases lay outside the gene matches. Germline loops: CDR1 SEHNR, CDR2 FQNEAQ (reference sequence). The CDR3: CASSPTGDTEAFF. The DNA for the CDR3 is TGTGCCAGCAGCCCTACAGGGGACACTGAAGCTTTCTTT.

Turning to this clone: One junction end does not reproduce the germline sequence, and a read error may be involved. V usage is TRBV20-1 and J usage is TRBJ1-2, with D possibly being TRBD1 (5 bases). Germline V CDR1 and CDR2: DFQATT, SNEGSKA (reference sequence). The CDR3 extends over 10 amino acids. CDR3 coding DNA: TGCAGTGCTAGAGCCCAGGGAACCCATTTC. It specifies CSARAQGTHF.

CDR3 loop: CASSQGTSGSYNEQFF. Here the CDR3 DNA reads TGCGCCAGCAGTCAGGGAACTAGCGGGAGCTACAATGAGCAGTTCTTC. V and J are TRBV4-3 and TRBJ2-1; TRBD2 agrees at 11 bases. CDR1 and CDR2 (germline): LGHNA, YSLEER. Trimming removed 6 bases from V and 3 bases from J; junction bases left unmatched: 7. There are 16 residues in the CDR3.

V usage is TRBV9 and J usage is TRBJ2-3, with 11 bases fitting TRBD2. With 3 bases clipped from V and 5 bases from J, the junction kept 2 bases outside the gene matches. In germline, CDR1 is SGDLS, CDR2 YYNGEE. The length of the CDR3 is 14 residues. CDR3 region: CASSAGLAGDTQYF. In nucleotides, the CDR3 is TGTGCCAGCAGCGCAGGACTAGCGGGAGATACGCAGTATTTT.

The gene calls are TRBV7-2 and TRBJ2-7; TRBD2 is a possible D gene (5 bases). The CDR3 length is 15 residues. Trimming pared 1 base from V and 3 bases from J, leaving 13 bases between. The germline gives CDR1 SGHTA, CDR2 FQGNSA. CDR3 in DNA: TGTGCCAGCAGCTTAGGCGCGGAGCGGAGCTACGAGCAGTACTTC. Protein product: CASSLGAERSYEQYF.

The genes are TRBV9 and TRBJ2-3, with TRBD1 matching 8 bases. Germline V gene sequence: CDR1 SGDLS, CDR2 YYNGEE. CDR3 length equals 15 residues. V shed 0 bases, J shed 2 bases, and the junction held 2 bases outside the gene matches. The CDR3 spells CASSVEQGVTDTQYF. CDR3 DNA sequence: TGTGCCAGCAGCGTAGAACAGGGGGTCACAGATACGCAGTATTTT.